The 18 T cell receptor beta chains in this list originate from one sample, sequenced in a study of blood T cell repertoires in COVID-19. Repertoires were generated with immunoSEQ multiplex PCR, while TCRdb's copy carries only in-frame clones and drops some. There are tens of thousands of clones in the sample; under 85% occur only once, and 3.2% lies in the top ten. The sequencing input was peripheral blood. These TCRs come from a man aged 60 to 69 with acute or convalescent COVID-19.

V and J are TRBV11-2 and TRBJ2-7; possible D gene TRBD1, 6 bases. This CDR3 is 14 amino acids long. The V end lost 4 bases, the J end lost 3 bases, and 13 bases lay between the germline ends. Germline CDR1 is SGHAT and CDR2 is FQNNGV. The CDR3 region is CASSYTGYGYEQYF. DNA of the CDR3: TGTGCCAGCAGCTATACAGGGTACGGCTACGAGCAGTACTTC. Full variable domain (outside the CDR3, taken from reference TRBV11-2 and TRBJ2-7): EAGVAQSPRYKIIEKRQSVAFWCNPISGHATLYWYQQILGQGPKLLIQFQNNGVVDDSQLPKDRFSAERLKGVDSTLKIQPAKLEDSAVYLCASSYTGYGYEQYFGPGTRLTVT.

The CDR3, as DNA: TGTGCCAGCAGCCAAGCGGGAGGGAATCAGCCCCAGCATTTT. It is translated as CASSQAGGNQPQHF. The chain has TRBV11-2 and TRBJ1-5; no clear D gene. Germline V gene data show CDR1 as SGHAT and CDR2 as FQNNGV. The CDR3 extends over 14 amino acids. V lost 5 bases and J lost 4, with 12 bases in between.

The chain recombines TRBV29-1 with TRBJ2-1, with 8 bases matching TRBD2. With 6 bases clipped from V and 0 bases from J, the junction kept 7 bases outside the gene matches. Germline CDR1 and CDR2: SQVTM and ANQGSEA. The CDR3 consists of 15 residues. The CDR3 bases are TGCAGCGTGAGCGGGGGCCGGGGCTCCTACAATGAGCAGTTCTTC. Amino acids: CSVSGGRGSYNEQFF.

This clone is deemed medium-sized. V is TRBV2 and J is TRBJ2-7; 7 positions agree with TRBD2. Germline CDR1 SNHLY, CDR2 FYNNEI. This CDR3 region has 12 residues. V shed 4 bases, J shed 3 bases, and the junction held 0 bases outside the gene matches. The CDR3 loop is CASSGEGYEQYF. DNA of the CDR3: TGTGCCAGCAGTGGGGAGGGCTACGAGCAGTACTTC.

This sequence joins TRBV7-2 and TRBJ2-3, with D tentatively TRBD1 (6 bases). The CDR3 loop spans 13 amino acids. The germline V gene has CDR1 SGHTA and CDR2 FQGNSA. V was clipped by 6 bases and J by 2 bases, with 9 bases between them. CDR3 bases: TGTGCCAGCAGAAGGACAGTCACAGATACGCAGTATTTT. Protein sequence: CASRRTVTDTQYF.

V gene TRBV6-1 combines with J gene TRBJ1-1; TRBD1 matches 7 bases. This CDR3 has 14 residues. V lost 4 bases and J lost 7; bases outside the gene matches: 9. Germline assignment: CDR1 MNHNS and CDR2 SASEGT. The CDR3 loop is CASSGQPRGSEAFF. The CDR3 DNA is TGTGCCAGCAGTGGACAGCCCAGGGGGAGTGAAGCTTTCTTT.

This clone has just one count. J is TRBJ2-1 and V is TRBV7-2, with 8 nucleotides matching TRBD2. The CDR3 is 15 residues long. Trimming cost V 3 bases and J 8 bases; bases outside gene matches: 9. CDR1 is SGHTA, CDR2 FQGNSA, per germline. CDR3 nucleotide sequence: TGTGCCAGCAGCTTTTGGGCTAGCGGGCTTTATGAGCAGTTCTTC. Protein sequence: CASSFWASGLYEQFF.

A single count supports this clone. CDR3 region: CASSQKPGGFLEQYF. For the CDR3, the DNA is TGTGCCAGCAGTCAAAAGCCGGGGGGTTTCCTCGAGCAGTACTTC. The rearrangement links TRBV7-2 to TRBJ2-7, with TRBD2 matching over 7 bases. The CDR3 extends over 15 amino acids. J gave up 6 bases and V 6 bases, and 14 bases lay outside the gene matches. The germline CDR1 and CDR2 sequences are SGHTA and FQGNSA.

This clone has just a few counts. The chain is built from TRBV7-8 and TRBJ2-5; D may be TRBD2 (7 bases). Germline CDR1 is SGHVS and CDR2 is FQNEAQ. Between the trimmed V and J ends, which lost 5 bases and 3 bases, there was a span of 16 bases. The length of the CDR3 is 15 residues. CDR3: CASSPVGAGEETQYF. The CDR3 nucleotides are TGTGCCAGCAGCCCAGTGGGGGCGGGGGAAGAGACCCAGTACTTC.

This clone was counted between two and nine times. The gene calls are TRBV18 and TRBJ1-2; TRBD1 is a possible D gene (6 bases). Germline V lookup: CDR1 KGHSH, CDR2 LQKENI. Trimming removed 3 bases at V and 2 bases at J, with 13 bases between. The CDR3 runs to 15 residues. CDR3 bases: TGTGCCAGCTCACCTTCCGGACAGCCAAACTATGGCTACACCTTC. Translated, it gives CASSPSGQPNYGYTF.

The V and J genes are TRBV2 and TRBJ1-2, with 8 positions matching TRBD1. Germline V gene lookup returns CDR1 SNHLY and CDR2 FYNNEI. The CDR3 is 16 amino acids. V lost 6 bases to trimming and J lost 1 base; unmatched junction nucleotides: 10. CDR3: CASSESGTGFNYGYTF. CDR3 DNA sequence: TGTGCCAGCAGCGAATCCGGGACAGGCTTTAACTATGGCTACACCTTC. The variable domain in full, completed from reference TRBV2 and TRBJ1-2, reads EPEVTQTPSHQVTQMGQEVILRCVPISNHLYFYWYRQILGQKVEFLVSFYNNEISEKSEIFDDQFSVERPDGSNFTLKIRSTKLEDSAMYFCASSESGTGFNYGYTFGSGTRLTVV.

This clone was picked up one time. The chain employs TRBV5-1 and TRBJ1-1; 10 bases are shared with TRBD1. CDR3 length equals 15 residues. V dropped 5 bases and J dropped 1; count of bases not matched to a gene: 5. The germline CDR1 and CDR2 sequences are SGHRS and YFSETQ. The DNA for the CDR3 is TGCGCCAGCAGTGTGACAGGGGGCCGGAACACTGAAGCTTTCTTT. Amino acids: CASSVTGGRNTEAFF.

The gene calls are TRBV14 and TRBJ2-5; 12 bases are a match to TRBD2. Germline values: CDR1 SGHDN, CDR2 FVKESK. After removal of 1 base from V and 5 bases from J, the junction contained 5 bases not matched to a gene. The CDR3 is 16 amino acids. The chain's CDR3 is CASSQGTSGVWETQYF. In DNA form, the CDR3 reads TGTGCCAGCAGCCAAGGGACTAGCGGGGTTTGGGAGACCCAGTACTTC.

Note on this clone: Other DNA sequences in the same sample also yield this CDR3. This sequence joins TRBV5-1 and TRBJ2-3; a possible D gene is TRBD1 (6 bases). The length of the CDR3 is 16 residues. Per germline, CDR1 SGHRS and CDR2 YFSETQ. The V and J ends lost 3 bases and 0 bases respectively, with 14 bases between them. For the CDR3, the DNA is TGCGCCAGCAGCTCCGGAACTGACAGGAGCACAGATACGCAGTATTTT. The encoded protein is CASSSGTDRSTDTQYF.

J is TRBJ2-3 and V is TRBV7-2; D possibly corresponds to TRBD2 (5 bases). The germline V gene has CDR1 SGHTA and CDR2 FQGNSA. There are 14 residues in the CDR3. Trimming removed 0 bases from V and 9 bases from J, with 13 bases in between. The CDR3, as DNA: TGTGCCAGCAGCTTAGCGCTCGAGGGAGACACGCAGTATTTT. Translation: CASSLALEGDTQYF.

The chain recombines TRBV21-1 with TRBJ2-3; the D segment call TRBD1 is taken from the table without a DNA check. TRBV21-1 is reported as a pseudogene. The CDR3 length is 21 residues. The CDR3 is CASSKVPWPDRLSNSTDTQYF. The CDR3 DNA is TGTGCCAGCAGCAAAGTCCCCTGGCCGGACAGGCTTTCTAACAGCACAGATACGCAGTATTTT.

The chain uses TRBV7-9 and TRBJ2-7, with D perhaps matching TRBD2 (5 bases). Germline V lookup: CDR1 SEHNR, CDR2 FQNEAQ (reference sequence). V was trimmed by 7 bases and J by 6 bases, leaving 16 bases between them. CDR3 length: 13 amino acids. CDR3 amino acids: CASTPGVEFEQYF. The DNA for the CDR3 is TGTGCCAGCACCCCCGGGGTTGAATTCGAGCAGTACTTC.

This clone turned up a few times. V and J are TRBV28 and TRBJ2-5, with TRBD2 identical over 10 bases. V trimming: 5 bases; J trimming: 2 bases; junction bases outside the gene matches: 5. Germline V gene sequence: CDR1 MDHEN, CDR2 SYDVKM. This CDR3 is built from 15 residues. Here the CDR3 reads CASSPSGGLQETQYF. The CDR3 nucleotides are TGTGCCAGCAGTCCTAGCGGGGGCCTTCAAGAGACCCAGTACTTC. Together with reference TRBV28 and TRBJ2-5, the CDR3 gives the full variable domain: DVKVTQSSRYLVKRTGEKVFLECVQDMDHENMFWYRQDPGLGLRLIYFSYDVKMKEKGDIPEGYSVSREKKERFSLILESASTNQTSMYLCASSPSGGLQETQYFGPGTRLLVL.